The TCR beta chain under discussion was sequenced for a study of cytomegalovirus exposure and HLA in healthy donors. The germline V gene has CDR1 LNHDA and CDR2 SQIVND (reference sequence). The V and J ends lost 4 bases and 8 bases respectively, with 23 bases between them. The CDR3 consists of 16 residues. The PCR had 60 Vbeta and 13 Jbeta primers. Profiled with immunoSEQ multiplex PCR; TCRdb holds only in-frame clones, not every one. Among roughly 190,000 clones, around three quarters were seen once, and the ten largest hold less than 2.5%. Specimen: PBMCs. This TCR came from a woman aged 45 to 65 in good health and CMV-seronegative. The chain carries TRBV19 and TRBJ1-2; D uncertain. CDR3 sequence reads: CASSTQSARTEGGYTF. The CDR3 DNA follows: TGTGCCAGTAGTACCCAATCGGCAAGGACCGAGGGAGGCTACACCTTC.